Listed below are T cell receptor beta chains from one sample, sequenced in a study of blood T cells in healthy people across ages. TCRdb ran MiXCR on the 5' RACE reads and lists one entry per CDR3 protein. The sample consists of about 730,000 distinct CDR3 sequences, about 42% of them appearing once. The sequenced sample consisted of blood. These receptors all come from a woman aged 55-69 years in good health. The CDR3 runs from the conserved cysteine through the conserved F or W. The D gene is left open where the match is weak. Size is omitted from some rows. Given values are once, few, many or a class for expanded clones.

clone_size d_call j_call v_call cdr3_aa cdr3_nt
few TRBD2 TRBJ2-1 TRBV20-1 CSASPLAGGGQFF TGCAGTGCCTCCCCACTAGCGGGAGGGGGACAGTTCTTC
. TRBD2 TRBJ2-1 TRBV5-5 CASSKAGTSGGANEQFF TGTGCCAGCAGCAAAGCCGGGACTAGCGGGGGGGCCAATGAGCAGTTCTTC
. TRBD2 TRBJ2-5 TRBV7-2 CASSLGSGRSQETQYF TGTGCCAGCAGCTTAGGTAGCGGGAGGTCCCAAGAGACCCAGTACTTC
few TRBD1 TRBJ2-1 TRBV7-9 CASSLVPGQGTGEQFF TGTGCCAGCAGCTTAGTACCAGGACAGGGGACGGGTGAGCAGTTCTTC
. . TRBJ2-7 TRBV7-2 CASSSRAASAYPGEQYF TGTGCCAGCAGCTCAAGGGCGGCTAGCGCCTATCCCGGCGAGCAGTACTTC
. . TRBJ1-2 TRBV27 CASSLAPEVYGYTF TGTGCCAGCAGTTTAGCTCCAGAGGTCTATGGCTACACCTTC
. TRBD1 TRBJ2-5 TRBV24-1 CATSSNRGRRETQYF TGTGCCACCAGTTCTAACAGGGGGCGCAGGGAGACCCAGTACTTC
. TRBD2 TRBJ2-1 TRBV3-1 CASSHRTSGGFSYNEQFF TGTGCCAGCAGCCATCGGACTAGCGGGGGGTTTTCCTACAATGAGCAGTTCTTC
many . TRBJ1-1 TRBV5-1 CASSSTGTNTEAFF TGTGCCAGCAGCTCTACCGGGACGAACACTGAAGCTTTCTTT
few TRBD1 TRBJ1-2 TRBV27 CASSLKLGQNYGYTF TGTGCCAGCAGTTTGAAGTTGGGACAGAACTATGGCTACACCTTC
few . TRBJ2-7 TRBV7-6 CASSAYQGGEQYF TGTGCCAGCAGCGCCTACCAGGGAGGCGAGCAGTACTTC
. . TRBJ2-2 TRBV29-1 CSVRKLDPNTGELFF TGCAGCGTACGGAAACTAGACCCGAACACTGGGGAGCTGTTTTTT
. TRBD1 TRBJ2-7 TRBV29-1 CSVLLDRESEQYF TGCAGCGTCCTACTAGACAGGGAATCCGAGCAGTACTTC
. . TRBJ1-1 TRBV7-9 CASSLSTLGDTEAFF TGTGCCAGCAGCCTATCTACATTAGGGGACACTGAAGCTTTCTTT
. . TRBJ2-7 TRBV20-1 CSAAGLMEQNEQYF TGCAGTGCGGCGGGTCTGATGGAGCAGAACGAGCAGTACTTC
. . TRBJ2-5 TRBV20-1 CSARLGAQETQYF TGCAGTGCTAGACTCGGAGCCCAAGAGACCCAGTACTTC
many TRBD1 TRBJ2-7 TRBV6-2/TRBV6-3 CASTPLPGTGVIYEQYF TGTGCCAGCACTCCACTACCCGGGACAGGAGTTATTTACGAGCAGTACTTC
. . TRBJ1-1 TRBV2 CASRMDNAEAFF TGTGCCAGCAGAATGGACAACGCTGAAGCTTTCTTT
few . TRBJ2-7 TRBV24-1 CATSGGRVNEQYF TGTGCCACCAGCGGGGGCAGGGTCAACGAGCAGTACTTC
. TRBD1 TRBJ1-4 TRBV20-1 CSPDRDNEKLFF TGCAGTCCGGACAGGGATAATGAAAAACTGTTTTTT
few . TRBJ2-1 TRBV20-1 CSARGANEQFF TGCAGTGCTCGGGGTGCCAATGAGCAGTTCTTC
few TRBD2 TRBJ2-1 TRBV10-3 CAINPSGNYNEQFF TGTGCCATCAATCCTAGCGGGAACTACAATGAGCAGTTCTTC
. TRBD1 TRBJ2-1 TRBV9 CASSVESGGNNEQFF TGTGCCAGCAGCGTAGAGTCAGGGGGCAACAATGAGCAGTTCTTC
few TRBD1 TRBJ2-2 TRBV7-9 CASSQRTGILTGELFF TGTGCCAGCAGCCAAAGGACAGGGATCCTTACCGGGGAGCTGTTTTTT
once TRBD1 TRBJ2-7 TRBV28 CASSLPGQGGYNEQYF TGTGCCAGCAGCTTACCGGGACAGGGGGGTTACAATGAGCAGTACTTC
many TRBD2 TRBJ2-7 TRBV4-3 CASSQGLAGAYEQYF TGCGCCAGCAGCCAAGGACTAGCGGGAGCCTACGAGCAGTACTTC
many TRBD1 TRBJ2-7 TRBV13 CASSPQDRGSYEQYF TGTGCCAGCAGCCCCCAGGACAGGGGTTCCTACGAGCAGTACTTC
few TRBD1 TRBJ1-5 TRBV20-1 CSANPGQGNQPQHF TGCAGTGCTAACCCCGGACAGGGCAATCAGCCCCAGCATTTT
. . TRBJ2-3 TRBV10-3 CAISGDSGTDTQYF TGTGCCATCAGCGGGGATTCGGGCACAGATACGCAGTATTTT
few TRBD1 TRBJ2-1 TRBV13 CASSLDGQGAYNEQFF TGTGCCAGCAGCTTAGATGGACAGGGGGCCTACAATGAGCAGTTCTTC
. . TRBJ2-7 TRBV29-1 CSAEDSSSYEQYF TGCAGCGCAGAGGACTCGAGCTCCTACGAGCAGTACTTC